The sequence of this TCR beta chain was determined in a study of cytomegalovirus exposure and HLA in healthy donors. Study-level background: Caucasian-associated ancestry cluster membership applied to about four fifths of approximately 400 genotyped donors. Whole-study findings and limits: Later on, an analysis tied around 17,000 TCR beta sequences to HLA alleles at 0.05 false discovery rate. Presence/absence comparisons presumed near-even sequencing depth among donors.

Regarding this clone: As yet, its antigen is unknown.

Trimming left V 7 bases short and J 6 bases short, with 13 bases between. The length of the CDR3 is 12 residues. The germline V gene encodes CDR1 SEHNR and CDR2 FQNEAQ (reference sequence). A multiplex PCR was run with 60 Vbeta primers and 13 Jbeta primers. The method was immunoSEQ multiplex PCR; TCRdb's version includes in-frame clones alone and lacks a portion of them. The sample table sets out over 55,000 clones. This chain joins TRBV7-9 and TRBJ2-7; maybe TRBD2 (7 bases). The receptor was isolated from a male donor in good health and CMV-seronegative. The specimen sequenced was PBMCs. The CDR3 sequence is CASIGGGGEQYF. CDR3 DNA: TGTGCCAGCATTGGCGGGGGCGGCGAGCAGTACTTC.